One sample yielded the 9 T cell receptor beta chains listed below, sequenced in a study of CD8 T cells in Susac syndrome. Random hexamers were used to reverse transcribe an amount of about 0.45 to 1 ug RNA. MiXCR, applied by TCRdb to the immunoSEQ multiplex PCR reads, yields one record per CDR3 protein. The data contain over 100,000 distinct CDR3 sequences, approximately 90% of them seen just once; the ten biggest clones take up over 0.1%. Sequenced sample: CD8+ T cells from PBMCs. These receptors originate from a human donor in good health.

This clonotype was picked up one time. As DNA, the CDR3 is TGCGCCAGCAGCCAAGAGGGACAGCTGTATGGCTACACCTTC. Protein: CASSQEGQLYGYTF. J is TRBJ1-2 and V is TRBV4-3; the match to TRBD1 covers 7 bases. The length of the CDR3 is 14 residues. Trimming removed 0 bases from V and 5 bases from J; junction bases left unmatched: 3. Germline lookup yields CDR1 LGHNA and CDR2 YSLEER.

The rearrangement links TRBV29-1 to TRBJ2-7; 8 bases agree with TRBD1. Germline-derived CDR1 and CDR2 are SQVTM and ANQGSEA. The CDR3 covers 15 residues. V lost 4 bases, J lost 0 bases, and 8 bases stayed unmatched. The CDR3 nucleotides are TGCAGCGTTGCCAAATCAGGGGGCTACTCCTACGAGCAGTACTTC. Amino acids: CSVAKSGGYSYEQYF.

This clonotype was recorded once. The CDR3 here is CASSLTSGQGARGYTF. Here the CDR3 DNA reads TGTGCCAGCAGTCTTACTTCGGGACAGGGGGCTCGTGGCTACACCTTC. The chain has TRBV27 and TRBJ1-2, with 12 positions matching TRBD1. This CDR3 comprises 16 residues. V shed 5 bases and J 7 bases; nucleotides not matched to a gene: 11. The V gene's germline CDR1 is MNHEY and CDR2 SMNVEV (reference sequence).

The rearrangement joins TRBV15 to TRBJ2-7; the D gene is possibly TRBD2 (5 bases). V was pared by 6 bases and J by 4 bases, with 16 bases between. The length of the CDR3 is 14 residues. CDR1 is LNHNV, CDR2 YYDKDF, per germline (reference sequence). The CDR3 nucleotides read TGTGCCACCAGAGGCGGGCGAGATTCTTACGAGCAGTACTTC. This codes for CATRGGRDSYEQYF.

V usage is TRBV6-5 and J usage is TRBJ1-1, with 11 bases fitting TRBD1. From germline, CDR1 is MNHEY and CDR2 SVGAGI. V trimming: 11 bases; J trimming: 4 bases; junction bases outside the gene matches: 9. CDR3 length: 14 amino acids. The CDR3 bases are TGTGCCTCTCATCCCGGGACAGGGGGCACTGAAGCTTTCTTT. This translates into CASHPGTGGTEAFF.

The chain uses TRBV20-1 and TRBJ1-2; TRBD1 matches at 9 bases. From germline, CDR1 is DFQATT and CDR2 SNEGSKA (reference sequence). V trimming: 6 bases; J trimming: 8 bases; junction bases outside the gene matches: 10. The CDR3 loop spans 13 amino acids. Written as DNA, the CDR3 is TGCAGTGCCTCGGGACAGGGAATAGGCGGCTACACCTTC. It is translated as CSASGQGIGGYTF.

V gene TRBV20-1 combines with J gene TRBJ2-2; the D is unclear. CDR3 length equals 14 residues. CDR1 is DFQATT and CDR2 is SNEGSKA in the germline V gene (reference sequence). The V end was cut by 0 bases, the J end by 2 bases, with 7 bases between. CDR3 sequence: CSARDGLNTGELFF. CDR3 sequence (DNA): TGCAGTGCTAGAGACGGGTTAAACACCGGGGAGCTGTTTTTT.

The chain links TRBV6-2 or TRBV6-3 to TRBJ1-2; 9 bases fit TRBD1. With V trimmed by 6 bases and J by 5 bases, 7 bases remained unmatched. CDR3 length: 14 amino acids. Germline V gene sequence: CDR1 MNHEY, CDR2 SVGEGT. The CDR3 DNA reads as TGTGCCAGCAGACGCGGACAGGGGAGATATGGCTACACCTTC. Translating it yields CASRRGQGRYGYTF.

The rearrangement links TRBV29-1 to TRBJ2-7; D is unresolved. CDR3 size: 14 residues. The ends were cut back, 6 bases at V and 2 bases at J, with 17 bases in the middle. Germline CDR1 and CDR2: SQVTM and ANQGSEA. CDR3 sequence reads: CSVSGRKLPYEQYF. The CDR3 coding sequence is TGCAGCGTGTCCGGACGGAAATTACCCTACGAGCAGTACTTC.